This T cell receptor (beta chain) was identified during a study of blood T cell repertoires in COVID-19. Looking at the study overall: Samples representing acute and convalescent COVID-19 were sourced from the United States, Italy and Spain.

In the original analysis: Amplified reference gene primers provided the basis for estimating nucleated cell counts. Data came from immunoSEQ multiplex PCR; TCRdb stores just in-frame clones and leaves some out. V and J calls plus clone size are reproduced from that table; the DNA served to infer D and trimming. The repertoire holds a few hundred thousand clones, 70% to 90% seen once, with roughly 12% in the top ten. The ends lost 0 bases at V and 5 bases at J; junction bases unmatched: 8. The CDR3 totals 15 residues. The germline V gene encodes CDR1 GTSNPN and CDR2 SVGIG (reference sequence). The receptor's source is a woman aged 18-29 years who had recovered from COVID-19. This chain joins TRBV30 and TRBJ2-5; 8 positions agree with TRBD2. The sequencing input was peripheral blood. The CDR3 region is CAWSVRLAGVETQYF. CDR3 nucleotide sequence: TGTGCCTGGAGTGTGCGGCTAGCGGGTGTCGAGACCCAGTACTTC.